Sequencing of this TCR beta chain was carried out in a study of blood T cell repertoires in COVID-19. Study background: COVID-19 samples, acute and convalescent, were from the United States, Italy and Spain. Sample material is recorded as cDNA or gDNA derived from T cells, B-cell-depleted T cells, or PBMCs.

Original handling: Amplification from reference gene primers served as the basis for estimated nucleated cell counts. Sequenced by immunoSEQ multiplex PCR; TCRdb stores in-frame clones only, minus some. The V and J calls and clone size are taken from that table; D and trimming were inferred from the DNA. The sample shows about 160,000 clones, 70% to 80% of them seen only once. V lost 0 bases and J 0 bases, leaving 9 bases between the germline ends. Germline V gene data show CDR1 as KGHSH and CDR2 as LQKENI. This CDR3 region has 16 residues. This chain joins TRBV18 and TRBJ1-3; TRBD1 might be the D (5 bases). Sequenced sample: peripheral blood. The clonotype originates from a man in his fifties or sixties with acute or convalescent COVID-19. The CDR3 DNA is TGTGCCAGCTCACCACCGGGGCCGAACTCTGGAAACACCATATATTTT. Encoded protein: CASSPPGPNSGNTIYF. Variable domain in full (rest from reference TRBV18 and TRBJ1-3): NAGVMQNPRHLVRRRGQEARLRCSPMKGHSHVYWYRQLPEEGLKFMVYLQKENIIDESGMPKERFSAEFPKEGPSILRIQQVVRGDSAAYFCASSPPGPNSGNTIYFGEGSWLTVV.